The clone carrying this T cell receptor beta chain was seen a few times. Antigen unknown. The CDR3 spans 13 residues. V lost 7 bases, J lost 5 bases, and 14 bases lay in between. The germline V gene encodes CDR1 MNHNS and CDR2 SASEGT. The data derive from a study of T cells in Graves' hyperthyroidism and ophthalmopathy. Study-level findings and limits: Researchers found most expanded thyroid clonotypes above 0.001 in blood as well.

RNA transcripts provided the source from which TCR beta CDR3 regions were amplified. The TCR CDR3 was amplified in a first-round RT-PCR using the HTBI primer set. TCRdb re-called the multiplex PCR reads with MiXCR, one entry per CDR3 protein. The sample holds 640,000 or so distinct CDR3 sequences, 12% to 15% seen once. Thyroid ultrasound and orbital computed tomography, with clinical symptoms and serum thyroxine and TRAb, informed diagnoses. The receptor was isolated from a woman in her late teens or twenties with Graves' ophthalmopathy. The sample taken for sequencing was blood. The rearrangement uses TRBV6-1 and TRBJ1-1; tentative D call: TRBD1 (6 bases). The CDR3 sequence is CASKSGRGTEAFF. For the CDR3, the DNA is TGTGCCAGCAAGAGTGGCAGGGGAACTGAAGCTTTCTTT.